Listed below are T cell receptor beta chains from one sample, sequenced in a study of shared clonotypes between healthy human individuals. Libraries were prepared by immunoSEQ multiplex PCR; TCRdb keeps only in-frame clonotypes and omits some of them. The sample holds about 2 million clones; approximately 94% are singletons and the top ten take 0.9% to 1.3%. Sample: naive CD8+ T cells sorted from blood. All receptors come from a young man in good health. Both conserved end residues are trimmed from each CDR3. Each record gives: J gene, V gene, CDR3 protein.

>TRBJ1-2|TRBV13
ASSLEGVEDDYGYT
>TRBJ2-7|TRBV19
ASSAGTGYEQY
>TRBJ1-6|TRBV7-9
ASSFRDRDDNSPLH
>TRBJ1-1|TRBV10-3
AISGGTAQEAF
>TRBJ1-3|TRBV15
ATSRDLTSGNTIY
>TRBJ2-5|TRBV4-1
ASSQDRSGGQETQY
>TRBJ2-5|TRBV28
ASRGAGQETQY
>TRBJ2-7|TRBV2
ASSEGRAYEQY
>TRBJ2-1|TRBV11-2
ASSLVGVSYNEQF
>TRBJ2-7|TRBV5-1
ASSFALAGESFSSYEQY
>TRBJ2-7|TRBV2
ASSEIELAGETYEQY
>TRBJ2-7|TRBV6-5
ASSYSPRSVQY
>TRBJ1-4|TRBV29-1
SVGTGYEKLF
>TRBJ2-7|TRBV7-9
ASSPHSGISVEQY
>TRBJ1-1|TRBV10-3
AISESTGVGTEAF
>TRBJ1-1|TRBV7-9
ASSLGLVTEAF
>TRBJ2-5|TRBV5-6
ASSRGLAGGQETQY
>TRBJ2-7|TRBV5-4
ASSLGGEQY
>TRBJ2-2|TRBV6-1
ASNSNTGELF
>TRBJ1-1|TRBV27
ASSWRVDTEAF
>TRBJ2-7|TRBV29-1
SVTGTSGYEQY
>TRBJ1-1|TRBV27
ASSSQGRMNTEAF
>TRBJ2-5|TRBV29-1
SVLTGLQETQY
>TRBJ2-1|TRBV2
ASCETGGYNEQF
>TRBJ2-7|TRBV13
ASRSGGTYEQY
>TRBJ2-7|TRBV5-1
ASSLAASYEQY
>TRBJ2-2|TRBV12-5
ASGLATGALNTGELF
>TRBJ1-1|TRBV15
ATSEAVLNTEAF
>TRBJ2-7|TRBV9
ASSVDDSLSYEQY
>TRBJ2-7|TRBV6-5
ASSYSEGLIYEQY
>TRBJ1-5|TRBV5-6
ASSFWAAPVVPQH
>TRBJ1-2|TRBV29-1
SDGPYTGGYT
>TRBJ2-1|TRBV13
ASSPQGQGEDEQF
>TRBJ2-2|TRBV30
AWGHGGELF
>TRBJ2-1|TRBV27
ASSLSRYNEQF
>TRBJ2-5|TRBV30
AWSVPGFQETQY
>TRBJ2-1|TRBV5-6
ASNSGQGSYNEQF